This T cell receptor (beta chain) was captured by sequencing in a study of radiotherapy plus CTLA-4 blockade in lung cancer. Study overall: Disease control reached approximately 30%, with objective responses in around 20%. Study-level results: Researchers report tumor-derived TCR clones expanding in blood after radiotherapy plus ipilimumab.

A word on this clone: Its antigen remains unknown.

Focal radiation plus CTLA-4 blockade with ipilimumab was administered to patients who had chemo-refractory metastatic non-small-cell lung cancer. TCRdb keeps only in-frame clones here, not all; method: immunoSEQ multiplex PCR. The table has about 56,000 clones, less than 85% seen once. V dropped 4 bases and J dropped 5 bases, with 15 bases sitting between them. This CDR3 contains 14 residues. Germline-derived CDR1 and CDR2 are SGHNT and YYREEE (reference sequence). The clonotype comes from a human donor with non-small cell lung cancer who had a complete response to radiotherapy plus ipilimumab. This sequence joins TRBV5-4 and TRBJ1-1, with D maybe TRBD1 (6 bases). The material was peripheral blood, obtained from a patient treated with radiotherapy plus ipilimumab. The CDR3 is CASSGGGGWTEAFF. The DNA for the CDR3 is TGTGCCAGCAGCGGAGGGGGGGGATGGACTGAAGCTTTCTTT.